This T cell receptor beta chain was found in a study of beta chain features in type 1 diabetes. Study observations and caveats: TCRB CDR3s were moderately but significantly shorter in Type 1 diabetes patients in all four CD4+ subsets. cDNA-based sequencing might over-represent cells highly expressing TCR.

Using CD45RO/CCR7/CD25/CD127/CD95/CD27, CD4+ naive, central memory, regulatory and stem cell-like memory cells were sorted. The purity of all sorted populations exceeded 98%. With regard to this clone: Its antigen is still unknown.

Since all of the isolated RNA was reverse transcribed, expressed TCRB transcripts were what got sequenced. This table comes from immunoSEQ multiplex PCR, and its TCRdb copy is limited to in-frame clones, with some not included. This repertoire shows approximately 600,000 clones, around 11% found once; its top ten account for more than 0.1%. Germline lookup yields CDR1 SGHDN and CDR2 FVKESK. V was trimmed by 4 bases and J by 11 bases, leaving 32 bases between them. This CDR3 is built from 18 residues. This TCR came from a man younger than 45 with type 1 diabetes. Sequenced input: naive CD4+ T cells from blood. J is TRBJ1-1 and V is TRBV14; TRBD1 is a possible D gene (5 bases). CDR3 sequence: CASSRGELMTELIMRAFF. CDR3 DNA sequence: TGTGCCAGCAGCCGGGGAGAACTGATGACAGAACTGATCATGAGGGCTTTCTTT.